This TCR beta chain derives from a study of CD8 T cells in ankylosing spondylitis (dated by TCRdb to 2016 to 2017). As for the study more broadly: To find TCR variants linked to disease, the study profiled T cell receptor beta repertoires in ankylosing spondylitis patients and healthy donors. In total, the full study cohort was made up of roughly 110 healthy donors and 25 or so ankylosing spondylitis patients. Peripheral blood was sampled, and synovial fluid was also collected from ankylosing spondylitis patients.

The CDR3 covers 17 residues, taking in both the cysteine and the phenylalanine. Here the CDR3 DNA is all that survives: 51 bases in frame from base 1. Via the germline V gene, CDR1 is SGDLS and CDR2 YYNGEE. The trim is 5 bases for V and 3 bases for J, with a gap of 21 bases between the germline ends. Sequencing relied on an Illumina HiSeq 2500. Quantitative 5'-RACE with molecular barcodes was used to prepare TCR beta libraries. Processing in the source paper ran as follows. To identify disease-linked TCR variants, a new computational method was used, one built on a probabilistic model of VDJ rearrangement. TCRdb cleaned the public reads at Q25 with fastp, built clones with MiXCR and kept in-frame beta chains. Here each entry gathers all rows of one CDR3 protein and keeps the most common genes and DNA. None of the V and J calls come from the authors' own analysis; TCRdb made them. For this sample the table gives 25,000 to 35,000 distinct CDR3 sequences, of which nearly 5.5% were detected only once. About 1.7% of the sample is taken by the ten largest.

What the research found in general, with its limitations: Blood from ankylosing spondylitis patients appeared to be characterized by a TCR beta motif composed of eight highly homologous amino acid variants. Some of the motif variants had been reported before in the synovial fluid and blood of reactive arthritis patients, a finding that suggests common disease-initiation mechanisms. The disease-linked clones were reported to be significantly enriched in matched synovial fluid samples from ankylosing spondylitis patients. In peripheral blood, the disease-linked clones were found at relatively low frequencies and had a CD8+ phenotype.

This clonotype is medium-sized (0.01 to 0.1%) in its sample. The antigen it recognizes is unknown. Base qualities are not at hand, and no much larger clone is one base apart. The chain is made from TRBV9 and TRBJ1-3, with the D gene call left open. This clonotype originated in a female donor with ankylosing spondylitis or in good health (not recorded which). Sequenced material: blood, either unsorted or a sorted T cell fraction (not recorded which). The nucleotides are TGTGCCAGCAGTGGGGAAGGTCCCGGAGGGTATGGAAACACCATATATTTT. Translated, this is CASSGEGPGGYGNTIYF.